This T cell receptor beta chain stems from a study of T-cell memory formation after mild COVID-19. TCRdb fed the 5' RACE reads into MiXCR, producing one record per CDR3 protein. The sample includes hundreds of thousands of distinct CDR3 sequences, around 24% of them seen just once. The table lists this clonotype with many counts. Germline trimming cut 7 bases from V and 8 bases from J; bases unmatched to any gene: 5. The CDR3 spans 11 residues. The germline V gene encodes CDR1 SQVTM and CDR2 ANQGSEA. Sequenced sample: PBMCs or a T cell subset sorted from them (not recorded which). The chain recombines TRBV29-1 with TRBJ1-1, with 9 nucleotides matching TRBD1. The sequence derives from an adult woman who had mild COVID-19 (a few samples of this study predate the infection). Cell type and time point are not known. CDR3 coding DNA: TGCAGCGCATACAGGGGGCAGGAAGCTTTCTTT. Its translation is CSAYRGQEAFF. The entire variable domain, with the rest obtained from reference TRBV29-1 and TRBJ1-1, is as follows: SAVISQKPSRDICQRGTSLTIQCQVDSQVTMMFWYRQQPGQSLTLIATANQGSEATYESGFVIDKFPISRPNLTFSTLTVSNMSPEDSSIYLCSAYRGQEAFFGQGTRLTVV.